Shown below are 29 T cell receptor beta chains from a single sample sequenced in a study of cytomegalovirus exposure and HLA in healthy donors. This table comes from immunoSEQ multiplex PCR, and its TCRdb copy is limited to in-frame clones, with some not included. The sample has over 85,000 clones; approximately 94% are singletons. The sequenced sample was PBMCs. The receptor set was obtained from a woman younger than 45 in good health and CMV-seropositive.

This chain uses TRBV21-1 with TRBJ2-1; TRBD2, the table's D call, was not compared with the DNA. TRBV21-1 is designated a pseudogene. The CDR3 contains 16 residues. The CDR3 nucleotides read TGTGCCAGCAGCCACTGCGGGACGCTAAAGAAATGTGAGCAGTTCTTC. Encoded protein: CASSHCGTLKKCEQFF.

J is TRBJ2-2 and V is TRBV7-2, with unresolved D. Trimming pared 1 base from V and 1 base from J, leaving 19 bases between. The CDR3 is 19 residues long. Germline-derived CDR1 and CDR2 are SGHTA and FQGNSA. This CDR3 reads CASSLEIQGVALNTGELFF. The CDR3 nucleotides are TGTGCCAGCAGCTTAGAGATACAAGGTGTAGCTCTGAACACCGGGGAGCTGTTTTTT.

This chain joins TRBV30 and TRBJ2-6; 8 bases agree with TRBD1. J gave up 2 bases and V 8 bases, and 2 bases lay outside the gene matches. Germline V lookup: CDR1 GTSNPN, CDR2 SVGIG (reference sequence). The length of the CDR3 is 13 residues. The CDR3 reads CARQGTGANVLTF. DNA for the CDR3: TGTGCCCGACAGGGGACTGGGGCCAACGTCCTGACTTTC.

The chain links TRBV4-2 to TRBJ2-1; 9 bases line up with TRBD2. The CDR3 consists of 16 residues. After removal of 0 bases from V and 4 bases from J, the junction contained 4 bases not matched to a gene. Germline V gene sequence: CDR1 LGHNA, CDR2 YNFKEQ. In DNA form, the CDR3 reads TGTGCCAGCAGCCAAGAGACTAGCGGCCAATACAATGAGCAGTTCTTC. This gives the protein CASSQETSGQYNEQFF.

This sequence joins TRBV4-1 and TRBJ2-1; TRBD2 aligns across 12 bases. This CDR3 has 16 residues. Germline CDR1 and CDR2: MGHRA and YSYEKL. The V gene end was trimmed by 2 bases and the J gene end by 4 bases; junction bases not matched to a gene: 3. CDR3 sequence reads: CASSQLGLAGYNEQFF. CDR3 nucleotide sequence: TGCGCCAGCAGCCAACTCGGACTAGCGGGGTACAATGAGCAGTTCTTC.

This clone occurred once. Sequence at one end of the junction differs from germline and may be a read error. The V call is TRBV11-2, the J call TRBJ2-1; 10 bases fit TRBD2. Germline V gene data show CDR1 as SGHAT and CDR2 as FQNNGV. The CDR3 loop spans 15 amino acids. The CDR3 DNA reads TGTGCCAGCAGCCGCGGGACTAGCGCCTATAATGAGCAGTTCTTC. Protein sequence: CASSRGTSAYNEQFF.

The CDR3 bases are TGTGCCAGCAGCTTGCCGAACGGGGGAACTGAAGCTTTCTTT. Its protein is CASSLPNGGTEAFF. The chain combines TRBV5-4 with TRBJ1-1; tentative D call: TRBD1 (5 bases). The V end was cut by 1 base, the J end by 5 bases, with 12 bases between. The CDR3 length is 14 residues. Germline CDR1 is SGHNT and CDR2 is YYREEE (reference sequence).

This clone has a single count. J is TRBJ2-5 and V is TRBV9; D gene unclear. V shed 4 bases and J shed 3 bases, with 13 bases lying between them. This CDR3 contains 14 residues. The germline V gene encodes CDR1 SGDLS and CDR2 YYNGEE. CDR3 protein: CASSPIIGEETQYF. For the CDR3, the DNA is TGTGCCAGCAGCCCCATAATCGGAGAAGAGACCCAGTACTTC.

V usage is TRBV19 and J usage is TRBJ1-2, with D possibly TRBD1 on 6 matching bases. The V end was cut by 4 bases, the J end by 12 bases, with 12 bases between. Per the germline V gene, CDR1 is LNHDA and CDR2 is SQIVND (reference sequence). The CDR3 length is 11 residues. The CDR3 region is CASSRTGWHTF. Written as DNA, the CDR3 is TGTGCCAGTAGTAGAACAGGGTGGCACACCTTC. Based on the CDR3 plus reference TRBV19 and TRBJ1-2, the full variable domain is DGGITQSPKYLFRKEGQNVTLSCEQNLNHDAMYWYRQDPGQGLRLIYYSQIVNDFQKGDIAEGYSVSREKKESFPLTVTSAQKNPTAFYLCASSRTGWHTFGSGTRLTVV.

The chain carries TRBV7-2 and TRBJ2-3; the D gene is possibly TRBD2 (6 bases). CDR1 and CDR2 (germline): SGHTA, FQGNSA. This CDR3 spans 13 amino acids. Deletions cut 1 base from V and 9 bases from J, with 11 bases between. This CDR3 is CASSLVWGETQYF. For the CDR3, the DNA is TGTGCCAGCAGCTTAGTGTGGGGGGAAACGCAGTATTTT. Variable domain in full (rest from reference TRBV7-2 and TRBJ2-3): GAGVSQSPSNKVTEKGKDVELRCDPISGHTALYWYRQSLGQGLEFLIYFQGNSAPDKSGLPSDRFSAERTGGSVSTLTIQRTQQEDSAVYLCASSLVWGETQYFGPGTRLTVL.

V gene TRBV7-2 combines with J gene TRBJ2-3, with D possibly TRBD2 on 5 matching bases. Trimming cost V 2 bases and J 0 bases, with 9 bases left between them. The CDR3 sequence is 15 residues long. CDR1 and CDR2 from the germline V gene are SGHTA and FQGNSA. The CDR3 sequence: CASSLTLASTDTQYF. DNA for the CDR3: TGTGCCAGCAGCTTAACCCTAGCCAGCACAGATACGCAGTATTTT.

The chain employs TRBV10-1 and TRBJ2-5; 11 nucleotides align to TRBD2. The CDR3 covers 15 residues. Germline CDR1 reads WNHNN; CDR2 reads SYGVQD (reference sequence). V shed 6 bases and J 2 bases; nucleotides not matched to a gene: 5. As DNA, the CDR3 is TGCGCCAGCAGCCAGGGACTAGCGGTGCAAGAGACCCAGTACTTC. Its translation: CASSQGLAVQETQYF.

V usage is TRBV7-2 and J usage is TRBJ2-2, with D perhaps matching TRBD1 (6 bases). Trimming stripped 6 bases from V and 1 base from J, with 15 bases between. Per germline, CDR1 SGHTA and CDR2 FQGNSA. This CDR3 contains 16 residues. The CDR3, as DNA: TGTGCCAGCAGGACGACGGGACACATGAACACCGGGGAGCTGTTTTTT. As protein: CASRTTGHMNTGELFF. The variable domain in full, with the rest retrieved from reference TRBV7-2 and TRBJ2-2, is GAGVSQSPSNKVTEKGKDVELRCDPISGHTALYWYRQSLGQGLEFLIYFQGNSAPDKSGLPSDRFSAERTGGSVSTLTIQRTQQEDSAVYLCASRTTGHMNTGELFFGEGSRLTVL.

The chain uses TRBV11-3 and TRBJ1-3; the D gene is possibly TRBD1 (5 bases). CDR1 is SGHNT and CDR2 is YENEEA in the germline V gene. CDR3 size: 15 residues. V was trimmed by 5 bases and J by 0 bases, leaving 11 bases between them. In DNA, the CDR3 is TGTGCCAGCAGCCTACGGGGGGGCTCTGGAAACACCATATATTTT. Translated, it gives CASSLRGGSGNTIYF. Drawing the rest from reference TRBV11-3 and TRBJ1-3, the complete variable domain is EAGVVQSPRYKIIEKKQPVAFWCNPISGHNTLYWYLQNLGQGPELLIRYENEEAVDDSQLPKDRFSAERLKGVDSTLKIQPAELGDSAVYLCASSLRGGSGNTIYFGEGSWLTVV.

The rearrangement uses TRBV11-2 and TRBJ2-3; D might be TRBD1 (6 bases). Deletions cut 0 bases from V and 5 bases from J, with 12 bases between. CDR3 length equals 15 residues. The germline CDR1 and CDR2 sequences are SGHAT and FQNNGV. CDR3 amino acids: CASSLEYRARDTQYF. The CDR3 DNA reads as TGTGCCAGCAGCTTAGAATACAGGGCCAGAGATACGCAGTATTTT.

The rearrangement links TRBV19 to TRBJ2-1, with 8 bases fitting TRBD2. CDR3 size: 14 residues. Germline V CDR1 and CDR2: LNHDA, SQIVND (reference sequence). V lost 6 bases and J lost 7; bases outside the gene matches: 8. As DNA, the CDR3 is TGTGCCAGTAGGGCCGGGACTAGGACGAATGAGCAGTTCTTC. This translates into CASRAGTRTNEQFF.

The chain combines TRBV4-1 with TRBJ2-1; the D is unclear. V shed 1 base and J shed 0 bases, with 10 bases lying between them. This CDR3 has 16 residues. The germline V gene encodes CDR1 MGHRA and CDR2 YSYEKL. CDR3 coding DNA: TGCGCCAGCAGCCAAGGGTCTCAGTCCTCCTACAATGAGCAGTTCTTC. It encodes CASSQGSQSSYNEQFF.

This chain uses TRBV28 with TRBJ2-1; 15 bases are shared with TRBD2. The CDR3 loop spans 20 amino acids. V was clipped by 6 bases and J by 8 bases; unmatched bases: 20. Looked up from germline, CDR1 is MDHEN and CDR2 is SYDVKM. In DNA, the CDR3 is TGTGCCAGCAGCTTAGGGGCCCACCGGACTAGCGGGAGGGCGAGGGATGAGCAGTTCTTC. Translated: CASSLGAHRTSGRARDEQFF.

The V and J genes are TRBV5-5 and TRBJ1-4; the D is unclear. CDR1 and CDR2 from the germline V gene are SGHKS and YYEKEE (reference sequence). V lost 7 bases and J 0 bases, leaving 10 bases between the germline ends. The CDR3 spans 14 residues. The CDR3 sequence: CASHDTATNEKLFF. The CDR3 nucleotides read TGTGCCAGCCACGACACAGCAACTAATGAAAAACTGTTTTTT. Filled out from reference TRBV5-5 and TRBJ1-4, the complete variable domain reads DAGVTQSPTHLIKTRGQQVTLRCSPISGHKSVSWYQQVLGQGPQFIFQYYEKEERGRGNFPDRFSARQFPNYSSELNVNALLLGDSALYLCASHDTATNEKLFFGSGTQLSVL.

The chain recombines TRBV30 with TRBJ1-2; TRBD1 agrees at 7 bases. Losses at the gene ends were 0 bases for V and 4 bases for J; bases not matched to a gene: 5. This CDR3 comprises 14 residues. Per germline, CDR1 GTSNPN and CDR2 SVGIG (reference sequence). The CDR3 region is CAWSVRGLGYGYTF. The CDR3 DNA reads as TGTGCCTGGAGTGTGAGGGGGCTCGGCTATGGCTACACCTTC.

The V call is TRBV11-1, the J call TRBJ1-1, with 7 bases lining up with TRBD1. This CDR3 is built from 14 residues. Germline CDR1 SGHAT, CDR2 FQDESV (reference sequence). Trimming took 3 bases from V and 3 from J; bases not matched to a gene: 4. This CDR3 is CASSFGDRDTEAFF. In DNA form, the CDR3 reads TGTGCCAGCAGCTTCGGAGACAGGGACACTGAAGCTTTCTTT.

The chain carries TRBV9 and TRBJ2-4, with TRBD2 matching 8 bases. This CDR3 is 15 amino acids long. Losses at the gene ends were 3 bases for V and 7 bases for J; bases not matched to a gene: 9. Germline CDR1 reads SGDLS; CDR2 reads YYNGEE. The CDR3 DNA is TGTGCCAGCAGCGAGGACTCCGCGGGGGGTAACATTCAGTACTTC. The encoded protein is CASSEDSAGGNIQYF.

The chain links TRBV29-1 to TRBJ2-5; 10 bases match TRBD2. Germline assignment: CDR1 SQVTM and CDR2 ANQGSEA. With 4 bases clipped from V and 5 bases from J, the junction kept 7 bases outside the gene matches. The CDR3 has 14 residues. CDR3 in amino acids: CSVGASGRGETQYF. CDR3 bases: TGCAGCGTTGGGGCTAGCGGGAGAGGGGAGACCCAGTACTTC.

This clone appeared a single time. The CDR3 DNA sequence: TGTGCCAGCAGTTACCGAATGACTAGCGGGACATCCTACGAGCAGTACTTC. This gives the protein CASSYRMTSGTSYEQYF. J is TRBJ2-7 and V is TRBV27; 11 nucleotides align to TRBD2. V dropped 4 bases and J dropped 1; count of bases not matched to a gene: 9. The germline V gene has CDR1 MNHEY and CDR2 SMNVEV (reference sequence). This CDR3 region has 17 residues.

The chain's CDR3 is CACGGGYEQYF. The CDR3 DNA is TGTGCCTGCGGGGGTGGTTACGAGCAGTACTTC. V usage is TRBV28 and J usage is TRBJ2-7, with 7 bases aligning to TRBD2. This CDR3 comprises 11 residues. Germline V gene data show CDR1 as MDHEN and CDR2 as SYDVKM. The V and J ends lost 11 bases and 4 bases, in that order; junction bases with no gene match: 5.

The chain couples TRBV6-1 to TRBJ2-1; D unclear. V lost 4 bases to trimming and J lost 0 bases, with 19 bases between them. This CDR3 has 18 amino acids. Germline V gene lookup returns CDR1 MNHNS and CDR2 SASEGT. The CDR3 DNA sequence: TGTGCCAGCAGTGCCCAGCCCCCGACACCAACCTCCTACAATGAGCAGTTCTTC. This translates into CASSAQPPTPTSYNEQFF.

This rearrangement joins TRBV7-2 to TRBJ2-7, with a weak D call TRBD2 (5 bases). CDR1 SGHTA and CDR2 FQGNSA come from the germline V gene. This CDR3 comprises 14 residues. The V gene lost 3 bases and the J gene lost 0 bases, with 9 bases spanning the gap. The CDR3 is CASSFLGSSYEQYF. The CDR3 DNA is TGTGCCAGCAGCTTCTTAGGGAGCTCCTACGAGCAGTACTTC.

V is TRBV9 and J is TRBJ2-2; D may be TRBD2 (6 bases). The V and J ends lost 4 bases and 6 bases respectively, with 16 bases between them. Germline CDR1 and CDR2: SGDLS and YYNGEE. This CDR3 has 15 amino acids. The CDR3 loop reads CASSPILGEAGELFF. CDR3 DNA sequence: TGTGCCAGCAGCCCCATTTTGGGGGAGGCCGGGGAGCTGTTTTTT.

This rearrangement joins TRBV11-2 to TRBJ2-1; 7 positions agree with TRBD2. This CDR3 contains 17 residues. Germline CDR1 reads SGHAT; CDR2 reads FQNNGV. Trimming cost V 6 bases and J 0 bases; bases outside gene matches: 11. CDR3 coding DNA: TGTGCCAGCAGTTCCGGACTAGTCGTTATCTCCTACAATGAGCAGTTCTTC. This codes for CASSSGLVVISYNEQFF.